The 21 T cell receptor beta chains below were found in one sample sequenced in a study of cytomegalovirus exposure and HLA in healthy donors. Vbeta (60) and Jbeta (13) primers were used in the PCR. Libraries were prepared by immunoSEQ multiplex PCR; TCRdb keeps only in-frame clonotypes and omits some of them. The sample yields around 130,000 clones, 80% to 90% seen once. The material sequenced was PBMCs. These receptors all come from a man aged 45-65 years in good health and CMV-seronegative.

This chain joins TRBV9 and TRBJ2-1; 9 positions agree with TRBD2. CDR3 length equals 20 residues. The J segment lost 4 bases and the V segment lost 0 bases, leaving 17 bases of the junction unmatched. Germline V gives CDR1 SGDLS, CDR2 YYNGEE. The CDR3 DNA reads TGTGCCAGCAGCGTAGGGTCAGCCCTGGGGCTAGCGGGGATGTACAATGAGCAGTTCTTC. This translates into CASSVGSALGLAGMYNEQFF.

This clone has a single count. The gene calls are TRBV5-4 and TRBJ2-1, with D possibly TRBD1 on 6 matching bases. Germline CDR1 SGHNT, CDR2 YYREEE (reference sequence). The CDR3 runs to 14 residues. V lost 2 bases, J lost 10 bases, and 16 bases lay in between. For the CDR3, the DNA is TGTGCCAGCAGCTTTGGGGGCCGGGTAAAGGAGCAGTTCTTC. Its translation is CASSFGGRVKEQFF. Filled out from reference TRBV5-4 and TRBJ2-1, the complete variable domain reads ETGVTQSPTHLIKTRGQQVTLRCSSQSGHNTVSWYQQALGQGPQFIFQYYREEENGRGNFPPRFSGLQFPNYSSELNVNALELDDSALYLCASSFGGRVKEQFFGPGTRLTVL.

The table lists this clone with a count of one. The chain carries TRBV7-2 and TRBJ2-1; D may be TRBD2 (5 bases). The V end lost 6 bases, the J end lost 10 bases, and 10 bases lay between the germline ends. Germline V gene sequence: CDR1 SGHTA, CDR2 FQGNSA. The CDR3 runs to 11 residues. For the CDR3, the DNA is TGTGCCAGCAGAAGATCTAGCGAGCAGTTCTTC. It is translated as CASRRSSEQFF.

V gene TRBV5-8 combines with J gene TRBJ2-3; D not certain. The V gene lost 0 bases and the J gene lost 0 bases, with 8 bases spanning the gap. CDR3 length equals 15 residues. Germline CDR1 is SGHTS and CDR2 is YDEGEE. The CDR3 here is CASSLVPTSTDTQYF. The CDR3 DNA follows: TGTGCCAGCAGCTTGGTCCCCACTAGCACAGATACGCAGTATTTT.

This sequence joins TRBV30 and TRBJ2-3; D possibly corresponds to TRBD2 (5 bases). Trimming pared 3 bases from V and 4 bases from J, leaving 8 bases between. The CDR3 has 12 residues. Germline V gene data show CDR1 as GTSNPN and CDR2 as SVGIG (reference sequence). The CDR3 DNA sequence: TGTGCCTGGAGCCGGGGAGCAGATACGCAGTATTTT. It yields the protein CAWSRGADTQYF.

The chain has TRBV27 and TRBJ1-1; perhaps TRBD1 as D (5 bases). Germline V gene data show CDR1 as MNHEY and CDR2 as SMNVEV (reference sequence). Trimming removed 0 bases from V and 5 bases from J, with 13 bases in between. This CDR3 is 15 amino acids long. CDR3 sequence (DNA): TGTGCCAGCAGTTTATCCCCCTGGGGGGAAACTGAAGCTTTCTTT. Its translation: CASSLSPWGETEAFF.

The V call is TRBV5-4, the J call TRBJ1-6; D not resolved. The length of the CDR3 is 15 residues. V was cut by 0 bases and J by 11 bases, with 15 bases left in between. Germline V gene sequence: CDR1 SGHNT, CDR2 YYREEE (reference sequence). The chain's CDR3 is CASSLAPDSTAPLHF. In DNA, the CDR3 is TGTGCCAGCAGCTTGGCCCCGGACTCAACGGCACCCCTCCACTTT. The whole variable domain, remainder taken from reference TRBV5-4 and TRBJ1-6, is ETGVTQSPTHLIKTRGQQVTLRCSSQSGHNTVSWYQQALGQGPQFIFQYYREEENGRGNFPPRFSGLQFPNYSSELNVNALELDDSALYLCASSLAPDSTAPLHFGNGTRLTVT.

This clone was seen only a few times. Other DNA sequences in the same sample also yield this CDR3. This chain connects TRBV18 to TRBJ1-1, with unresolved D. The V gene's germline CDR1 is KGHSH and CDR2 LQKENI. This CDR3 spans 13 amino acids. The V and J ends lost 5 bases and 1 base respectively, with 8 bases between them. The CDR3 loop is CASSGQANTEAFF. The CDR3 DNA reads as TGTGCCAGCTCAGGGCAGGCGAACACTGAAGCTTTCTTT.

CDR3 nucleotides: TGCGCCAGCAGCTTGGTAGCGGGAGGCGGGGAGCTGTTTTTT. The encoded protein is CASSLVAGGGELFF. V gene TRBV5-1 combines with J gene TRBJ2-2; 10 positions agree with TRBD2. Trimming at V came to 0 bases and at J to 7 bases, leaving 0 bases not matched to a gene. This CDR3 spans 14 amino acids. CDR1 is SGHRS, CDR2 YFSETQ, per germline.

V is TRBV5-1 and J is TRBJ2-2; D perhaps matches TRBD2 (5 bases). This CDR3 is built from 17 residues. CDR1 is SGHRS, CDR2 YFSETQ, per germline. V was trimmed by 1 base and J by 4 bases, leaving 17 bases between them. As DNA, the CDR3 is TGCGCCAGCAGCTTGTACGGTAGTAGCGTGGGCACCGGGGAGCTGTTTTTT. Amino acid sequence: CASSLYGSSVGTGELFF.

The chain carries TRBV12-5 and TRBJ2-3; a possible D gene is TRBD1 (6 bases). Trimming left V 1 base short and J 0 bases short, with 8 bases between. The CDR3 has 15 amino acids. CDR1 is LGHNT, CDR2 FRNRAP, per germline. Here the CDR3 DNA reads TGTGCTAGTGGTTTGGGACAGGACAGCACAGATACGCAGTATTTT. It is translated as CASGLGQDSTDTQYF.

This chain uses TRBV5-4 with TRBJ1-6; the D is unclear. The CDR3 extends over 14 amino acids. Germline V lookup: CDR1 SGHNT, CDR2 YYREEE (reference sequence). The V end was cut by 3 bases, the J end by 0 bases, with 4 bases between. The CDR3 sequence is CASSSSSYNSPLHF. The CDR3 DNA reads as TGTGCCAGCAGCTCGAGCTCCTATAATTCACCCCTCCACTTT. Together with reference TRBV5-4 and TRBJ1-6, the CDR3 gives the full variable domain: ETGVTQSPTHLIKTRGQQVTLRCSSQSGHNTVSWYQQALGQGPQFIFQYYREEENGRGNFPPRFSGLQFPNYSSELNVNALELDDSALYLCASSSSSYNSPLHFGNGTRLTVT.

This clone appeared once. The CDR3 DNA reads as TGTGCCAGCAGTGAAGGCTCACAGGGGGCCTCCCTTTATGGCTACACCTTC. Amino acid sequence: CASSEGSQGASLYGYTF. V is TRBV2 and J is TRBJ1-2, with 9 bases aligning to TRBD1. The CDR3 is made up of 17 amino acids. The J segment lost 5 bases and the V segment lost 1 base, leaving 11 bases of the junction unmatched. CDR1 and CDR2 (germline): SNHLY, FYNNEI.

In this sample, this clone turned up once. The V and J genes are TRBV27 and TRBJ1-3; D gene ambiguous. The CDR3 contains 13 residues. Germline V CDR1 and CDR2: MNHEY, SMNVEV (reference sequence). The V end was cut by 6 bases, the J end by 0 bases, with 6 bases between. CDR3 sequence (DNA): TGTGCCAGCAGCCCCAACTCTGGAAACACCATATATTTT. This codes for CASSPNSGNTIYF.

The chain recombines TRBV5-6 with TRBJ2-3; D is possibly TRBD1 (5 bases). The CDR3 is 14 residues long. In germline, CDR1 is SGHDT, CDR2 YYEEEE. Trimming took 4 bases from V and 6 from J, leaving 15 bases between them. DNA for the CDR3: TGTGCCAGCAGCCCCGTCCAGGGCCGGGATACGCAGTATTTT. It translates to CASSPVQGRDTQYF.

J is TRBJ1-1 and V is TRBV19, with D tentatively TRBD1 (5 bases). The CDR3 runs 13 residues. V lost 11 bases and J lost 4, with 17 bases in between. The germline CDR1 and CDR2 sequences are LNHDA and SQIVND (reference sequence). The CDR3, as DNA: TGTGCCTCAACCCGCGCAGGGCCCACTGAAGCTTTCTTT. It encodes CASTRAGPTEAFF.

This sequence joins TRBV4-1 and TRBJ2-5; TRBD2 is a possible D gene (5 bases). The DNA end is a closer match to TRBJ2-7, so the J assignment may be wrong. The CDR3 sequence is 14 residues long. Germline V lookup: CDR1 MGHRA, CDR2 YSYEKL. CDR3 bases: TGCGCCAGCAGCCAGTTGCTAGCCCCCGGCGAGCAGTACTTC. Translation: CASSQLLAPGEQYF.

The CDR3 region is CASSQAWTSGGLIGQFF. The CDR3 region has the DNA TGCGCCAGCAGCCAAGCGTGGACTAGCGGGGGGCTCATAGGGCAGTTCTTC. The chain joins TRBV4-3 to TRBJ2-1; 14 bases line up with TRBD2. There are 17 residues in the CDR3. CDR1 and CDR2 (germline): LGHNA, YSLEER. Trimming at V came to 1 base and at J to 12 bases, leaving 11 bases not matched to a gene.

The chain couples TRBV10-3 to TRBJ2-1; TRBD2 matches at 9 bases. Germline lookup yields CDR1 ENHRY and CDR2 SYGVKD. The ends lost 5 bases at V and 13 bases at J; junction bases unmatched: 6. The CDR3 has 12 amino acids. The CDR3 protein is CAISLDGTSQFF. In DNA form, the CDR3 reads TGTGCCATCAGTCTCGACGGGACTAGCCAGTTCTTC.

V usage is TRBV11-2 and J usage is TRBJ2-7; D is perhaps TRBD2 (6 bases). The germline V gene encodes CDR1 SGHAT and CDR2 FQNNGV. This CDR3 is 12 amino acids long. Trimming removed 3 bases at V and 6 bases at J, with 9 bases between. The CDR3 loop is CASSFQGGEQYF. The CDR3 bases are TGTGCCAGCAGCTTTCAGGGAGGCGAGCAGTACTTC. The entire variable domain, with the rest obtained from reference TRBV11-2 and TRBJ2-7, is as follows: EAGVAQSPRYKIIEKRQSVAFWCNPISGHATLYWYQQILGQGPKLLIQFQNNGVVDDSQLPKDRFSAERLKGVDSTLKIQPAKLEDSAVYLCASSFQGGEQYFGPGTRLTVT.

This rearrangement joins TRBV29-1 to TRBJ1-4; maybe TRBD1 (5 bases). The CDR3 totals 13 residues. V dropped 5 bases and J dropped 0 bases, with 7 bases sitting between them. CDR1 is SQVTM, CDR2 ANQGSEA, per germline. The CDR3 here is CSVTTATNEKLFF. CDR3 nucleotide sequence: TGCAGCGTTACGACAGCAACTAATGAAAAACTGTTTTTT.